This TCR beta chain was documented in a study of blood T cell repertoires in COVID-19. At the level of the study: Sites across the United States, Italy and Spain contributed samples from acute and convalescent COVID-19. In each case, the material was cDNA or gDNA derived from T cells, B-cell-depleted T cells, or PBMCs.

Per the study methods: Scientists estimated how many nucleated cells there were by amplifying reference gene primers. The repertoire was sequenced with immunoSEQ multiplex PCR; TCRdb's copy has only in-frame clones and lacks some. Clone size and the V and J calls come from that table; the DNA yielded D and trimming. The sample consists of about 72,000 clones, over 80% of them appearing once. The V segment lost 6 bases and the J segment 6 bases; nucleotides outside the gene matches: 13. Germline loops: CDR1 MDHEN, CDR2 SYDVKM. The CDR3 has 16 residues. The genes are TRBV28 and TRBJ2-4; 8 positions agree with TRBD1. Material: peripheral blood. The TCR comes from a human donor in a cohort sampled during active COVID-19. The CDR3 DNA reads as TGTGCCAGCAGCGGACAGGGCCCACAAGGGGGAAACATTCAGTACTTC. It codes for CASSGQGPQGGNIQYF.